This is a list of T cell receptor beta chains from one sample in a study of T cells in Graves' hyperthyroidism and ophthalmopathy. TCRdb re-called the multiplex PCR reads with MiXCR, one entry per CDR3 protein. This table holds around 450,000 distinct CDR3 sequences, about 15% found once. The material sequenced was blood. These TCRs come from a young woman with Graves' hyperthyroidism. Each CDR3 is given with its conserved first and last residue. The D gene is left open where the match is weak. Part of the rows lack a size; the others show once, few, many or a class for expanded clones.

-	-	TRBV2	TRBJ1-5	CASSPWAVNQPQHF	TGCGCCAGCAGCCCGTGGGCCGTTAATCAGCCCCAGCATTTT
many	-	TRBV18	TRBJ2-1	CASSPNRRGEQFF	TGTGCCAGCTCACCAAATAGGAGGGGTGAGCAGTTCTTC
many	-	TRBV14	TRBJ1-1	CASSQEVLQNTEAFF	TGTGCCAGCAGCCAAGAGGTTCTGCAGAACACTGAAGCTTTCTTT
many	-	TRBV6-1	TRBJ1-1	CASGMPTEAFF	TGTGCCAGCGGAATGCCCACTGAAGCTTTCTTT
many	TRBD2	TRBV7-3	TRBJ2-1	CASSSGLVGSNEQFF	TGTGCCAGCAGCTCAGGACTAGTGGGGAGCAATGAGCAGTTCTTC
many	-	TRBV6-2/TRBV6-3	TRBJ1-5	CASSGSDSNQPQHF	TGTGCCAGCAGCGGGAGTGATAGCAATCAGCCCCAGCATTTT
-	TRBD2	TRBV6-2/TRBV6-3	TRBJ2-1	CASSLAGGQSSYNEQFF	TGTGCCAGCAGCCTAGCGGGGGGACAGAGCTCCTACAATGAGCAGTTCTTC
few	-	TRBV20-1	TRBJ1-1	CSVTKPSSEAFF	TGCAGTGTCACCAAGCCAAGCTCTGAAGCTTTCTTT
-	-	TRBV19	TRBJ2-1	CASSIDIFTQSSYNEQFF	TGTGCCAGTAGTATAGATATCTTTACCCAAAGCTCCTACAATGAGCAGTTCTTC
-	TRBD1	TRBV7-6	TRBJ1-2	CASSLAVGQGAANYGYTF	TGTGCCAGCAGCTTAGCAGTCGGGCAGGGGGCAGCTAACTATGGCTACACCTTC
many	TRBD2	TRBV3-1	TRBJ2-1	CASSQDTTSGSYNEQFF	TGTGCCAGCAGCCAAGATACGACTAGCGGATCCTACAATGAGCAGTTCTTC
-	-	TRBV20-1	TRBJ2-5	CSARVHDGQPYF	TGCAGTGCTAGAGTGCATGACGGACAGCCTTACTTC
-	-	TRBV27	TRBJ2-7	CASSLRGFRYEQYF	TGTGCCAGCAGTCTAAGGGGGTTTAGGTACGAGCAGTACTTC
-	TRBD2	TRBV14	TRBJ2-5	CASSHRGIRLAGQETQYF	TGTGCCAGCAGCCATAGGGGGATACGGCTAGCGGGGCAAGAGACCCAGTACTTC
many	-	TRBV18	TRBJ2-5	CASSPPKGETQYF	TGTGCCAGCTCACCACCTAAGGGGGAGACCCAGTACTTC
-	-	TRBV20-1	TRBJ2-7	CSAYALQAESSYEQYF	TGCAGTGCTTACGCCCTCCAAGCGGAAAGCTCCTACGAGCAGTACTTC
-	-	TRBV4-1	TRBJ2-3	CASSQDTGYTDTQYF	TGCGCCAGCAGCCAAGATACAGGATACACAGATACGCAGTATTTT
few	TRBD1	TRBV18	TRBJ1-5	CASSAGTASNQPQHF	TGTGCCAGCTCAGCAGGGACAGCCAGCAATCAGCCCCAGCATTTT
-	TRBD1	TRBV9	TRBJ2-3	CASSPQQGADTQYF	TGTGCCAGCAGCCCTCAACAGGGGGCAGATACGCAGTATTTT
many	-	TRBV6-1	TRBJ1-5	CASGERLSNQPQHF	TGTGCCAGCGGAGAAAGACTAAGCAATCAGCCCCAGCATTTT
many	TRBD2	TRBV20-1	TRBJ2-5	CSALAGSKGETQYF	TGCAGTGCCCTAGCGGGATCCAAGGGAGAGACCCAGTACTTC
many	-	TRBV20-1	TRBJ2-7	CSARDRGQGSFYEQYF	TGCAGTGCTAGAGATCGGGGCCAGGGGTCCTTCTACGAGCAGTACTTC
few	TRBD1	TRBV6-2/TRBV6-3	TRBJ2-1	CASRPGQGPNEQFF	TGTGCCAGCAGACCGGGACAGGGTCCCAATGAGCAGTTCTTC
-	TRBD1	TRBV12-3/TRBV12-4	TRBJ2-7	CASSLSTGEPYEQYF	TGTGCCAGCAGTTTATCGACAGGGGAGCCCTACGAGCAGTACTTC
many	-	TRBV10-3	TRBJ2-3	CAISERSGGVADTQYF	TGTGCCATCAGTGAAAGGTCTGGCGGGGTGGCAGATACGCAGTATTTT
-	TRBD2	TRBV7-8	TRBJ2-3	CASSFGLAGPTDTQYF	TGTGCCAGCAGCTTCGGACTAGCGGGACCCACAGATACGCAGTATTTT
few	-	TRBV19	TRBJ2-7	CASSMGQSSYERYF	TGTGCCAGTAGTATGGGCCAGAGCTCCTACGAGCGGTACTTC
-	-	TRBV24-1	TRBJ2-5	CATSDYSGRTQYF	TGTGCCACCAGTGATTATAGTGGCAGGACCCAGTACTTC
few	TRBD1	TRBV6-2/TRBV6-3	TRBJ1-2	CASSLVGQGAYGYTF	TGTGCCAGCAGTCTCGTTGGACAGGGGGCCTATGGCTACACCTTC
-	-	TRBV7-6	TRBJ2-1	CASSLDFFGGLNEQFF	TGTGCCAGCAGCTTAGATTTTTTCGGGGGGCTCAATGAGCAGTTCTTC
many	-	TRBV27	TRBJ2-7	CASSLSPIRTSVYEQYF	TGTGCCAGCAGTTTATCTCCAATTCGGACCTCGGTCTACGAGCAGTACTTC
many	TRBD1	TRBV12-3/TRBV12-4	TRBJ1-5	CASSFRQGRNQPQHF	TGTGCCAGCAGTTTTAGACAGGGGAGGAATCAGCCCCAGCATTTT
few	-	TRBV24-1	TRBJ2-3	CATSEDGATQYF	TGTGCCACCAGTGAAGACGGTGCGACGCAGTATTTT
-	-	TRBV2	TRBJ2-7	CASKVGRGGPEQYF	TGTGCCAGCAAAGTGGGAAGAGGCGGGCCCGAGCAGTACTTC
many	-	TRBV5-1	TRBJ1-1	CASSPRTDYTEAFF	TGCGCCAGCAGCCCAAGGACAGATTACACTGAAGCTTTCTTT
many	TRBD1	TRBV7-2	TRBJ2-2	CASRANRGFTGELFF	TGTGCCAGCAGAGCAAACAGGGGGTTTACCGGGGAGCTGTTTTTT
many	TRBD2	TRBV20-1	TRBJ2-7	CSAPRPGLASYEQYF	TGCAGTGCTCCAAGACCGGGACTAGCCTCCTACGAGCAGTACTTC
many	TRBD1	TRBV18	TRBJ1-4	CASSLTGTGKEKLFF	TGTGCCAGCTCTCTTACCGGGACAGGAAAAGAAAAACTGTTTTTT
few	-	TRBV5-6	TRBJ2-7	CASSLGGYYEQYF	TGTGCCAGCAGCTTGGGGGGTTACTACGAGCAGTACTTC
many	-	TRBV7-2	TRBJ2-1	CASSLDSMGEQFF	TGTGCCAGCAGCTTAGATTCCATGGGAGAGCAGTTCTTC
many	-	TRBV12-3/TRBV12-4	TRBJ1-3	CASSAGGRVNGNTIYF	TGTGCCAGCAGCGCCGGGGGCAGGGTGAACGGAAACACCATATATTTT
many	-	TRBV12-3/TRBV12-4	TRBJ1-2	CASSRLGLGRDYGYTF	TGTGCCAGCAGTCGCCTGGGTCTCGGACGTGACTATGGCTACACCTTC
-	-	TRBV29-1	TRBJ2-1	CSVEPTYNEQFF	TGCAGCGTGGAGCCCACTTACAATGAGCAGTTCTTC
many	TRBD1	TRBV12-3/TRBV12-4	TRBJ1-2	CASRTGGRGYTF	TGTGCCAGCAGAACAGGGGGCCGTGGCTACACCTTC